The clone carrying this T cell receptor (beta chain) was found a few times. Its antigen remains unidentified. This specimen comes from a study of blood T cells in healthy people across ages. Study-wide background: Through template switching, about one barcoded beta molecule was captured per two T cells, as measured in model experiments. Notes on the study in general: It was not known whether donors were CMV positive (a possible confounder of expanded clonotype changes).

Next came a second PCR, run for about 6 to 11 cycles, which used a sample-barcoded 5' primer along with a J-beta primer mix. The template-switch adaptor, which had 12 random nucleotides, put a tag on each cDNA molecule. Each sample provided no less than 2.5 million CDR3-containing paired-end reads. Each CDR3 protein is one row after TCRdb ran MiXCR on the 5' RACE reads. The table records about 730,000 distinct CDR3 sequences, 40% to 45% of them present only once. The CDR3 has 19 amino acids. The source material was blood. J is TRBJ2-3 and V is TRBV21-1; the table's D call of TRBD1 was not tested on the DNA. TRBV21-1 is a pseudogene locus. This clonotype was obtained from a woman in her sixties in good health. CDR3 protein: CASSNWGGADPFSTDTQYF. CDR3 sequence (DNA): TGTGCCAGCAGCAATTGGGGGGGAGCGGATCCTTTTAGCACAGATACGCAGTATTTT.